These 3 T cell receptor beta chains came from one sample sequenced in a study of CD8 T cells in ankylosing spondylitis. MiXCR, applied by TCRdb to the 5' RACE reads, yields one record per CDR3 protein. The data contain approximately 92,000 distinct CDR3 sequences, about 9% of them singletons. Sequencing was performed on blood, either unsorted or a sorted T cell fraction (not recorded which). The receptors come from a male donor with ankylosing spondylitis or in good health (not recorded which).

This clonotype was counted at least ten times. The chain couples TRBV7-6 to TRBJ1-2, with 7 bases aligning to TRBD1. CDR3 length: 14 residues. Per the germline V gene, CDR1 is SGHVS and CDR2 is FNYEAQ. J lost 6 bases, V lost 6 bases, and 10 bases had no gene match. The CDR3 sequence is CASSPGGDFDGYTF. For the CDR3, the DNA is TGTGCCAGCAGTCCAGGGGGGGATTTCGATGGCTACACCTTC.

At least ten counts were recorded for this clonotype. The chain uses TRBV5-1 and TRBJ1-1; no firm D call. Germline-derived CDR1 and CDR2 are SGHRS and YFSETQ. V shed 0 bases and J shed 0 bases, with 9 bases lying between them. The CDR3 is 15 amino acids. The CDR3 loop is CASSLGTAVNTEAFF. CDR3 coding DNA: TGCGCCAGCAGCTTGGGGACGGCTGTGAACACTGAAGCTTTCTTT. The full variable domain, its missing parts supplied by reference TRBV5-1 and TRBJ1-1, is KAGVTQTPRYLIKTRGQQVTLSCSPISGHRSVSWYQQTPGQGLQFLFEYFSETQRNKGNFPGRFSGRQFSNSRSEMNVSTLELGDSALYLCASSLGTAVNTEAFFGQGTRLTVV.

This clonotype was recorded a few times. The rearrangement uses TRBV11-2 and TRBJ2-3, with D maybe TRBD2 (7 bases). Trimming took off 5 bases at V and 2 bases at J, with 23 bases between the two ends. Germline CDR1 is SGHAT and CDR2 is FQNNGV. The CDR3 length is 18 residues. The CDR3: CASSPDTRRGPNTDTQYF. The DNA of the CDR3 is TGTGCCAGCAGCCCTGATACTAGGCGGGGGCCCAACACAGATACGCAGTATTTT.